The 4 T cell receptor beta chains listed next were all sequenced from one sample in a study of blood T cell repertoires in COVID-19 (dated by TCRdb to 2018 to 2021). The library was produced with the immunoSEQ multiplex PCR assay. TCRdb took over this immuneACCESS table, retaining in-frame rearrangements with V and J assigned. Such tables are incomplete; in checked studies, under half of the missing clones stem from an unresolved V gene, and the remainder is unexplained. This sample gives roughly 300,000 clones in total; about 84% of them show up just once. The top ten clones comprise 1.5% to 2% of the sample. Sequencing was done on a sample of peripheral blood. Receptor source: a woman aged 50 to 60 with acute or convalescent COVID-19.

This rearrangement joins TRBV5-1 to TRBJ2-5; TRBD1 matches at 9 bases. The CDR3 contains 15 residues. CDR1 and CDR2 (germline): SGHRS, YFSETQ. V gave up 0 bases and J gave up 4 bases; unmatched junction bases: 4. CDR3 nucleotides: TGCGCCAGCAGCTTGGTTGGGGGACAGGGAGAGACCCAGTACTTC. The encoded protein is CASSLVGGQGETQYF.

The chain uses TRBV10-3 and TRBJ1-5; maybe TRBD1 (5 bases). The CDR3 sequence is 14 residues long. With 4 bases removed from V and 4 bases from J, the gap between germline ends came to 11 bases. Germline CDR1 is ENHRY and CDR2 is SYGVKD. CDR3 amino acids: CAISVETVNQPQHF. The CDR3 DNA reads TGTGCCATCAGTGTGGAGACAGTAAATCAGCCCCAGCATTTT.

The chain recombines TRBV4-2 with TRBJ2-3; 9 bases map to TRBD2. There are 19 residues in the CDR3. V trimming: 4 bases; J trimming: 1 base; junction bases outside the gene matches: 15. Germline CDR1 is LGHNA and CDR2 is YNFKEQ. CDR3 sequence reads: CASSLLPSGITEGTDTQYF. In DNA, the CDR3 is TGTGCCAGCAGCCTCCTGCCTAGCGGGATCACGGAGGGCACAGATACGCAGTATTTT.

The chain joins TRBV11-2 to TRBJ1-5; 7 bases are shared with TRBD1. From germline, CDR1 is SGHAT and CDR2 FQNNGV. V shed 5 bases and J 2 bases; nucleotides not matched to a gene: 3. CDR3 size: 14 residues. CDR3 coding DNA: TGTGCCAGCAGCCGGACAGGCGGCAATCAGCCCCAGCATTTT. This encodes CASSRTGGNQPQHF.